These 23 T cell receptor beta chains share one sample of origin, sequenced in a study of OX40 agonist ivuxolimab in advanced cancers. Method: immunoSEQ multiplex PCR; TCRdb's copy keeps in-frame clones and lacks some. The sample has approximately 13,000 clones, 70% to 90% seen once. Material: CD4+ or CD8+ T cells sorted from blood, obtained in a trial of the OX40 agonist ivuxolimab. The receptors were sampled from an adult with an advanced solid tumor such as melanoma, head and neck, liver or kidney cancer.

The genes are TRBV28 and TRBJ2-7, with 14 bases fitting TRBD2. After removal of 6 bases from V and 4 bases from J, the junction contained 11 bases not matched to a gene. The CDR3 extends over 17 amino acids. The germline CDR1 and CDR2 sequences are MDHEN and SYDVKM. CDR3 DNA: TGTGCCAGCAGATATTCGACTAGCGGGAGGGCCAGGTACGAGCAGTACTTC. It codes for CASRYSTSGRARYEQYF.

The chain carries TRBV30 and TRBJ1-5, with unresolved D. CDR1 and CDR2 from the germline V gene are GTSNPN and SVGIG (reference sequence). V was shortened by 2 bases and J by 0 bases, with 2 bases between the two germline ends. The CDR3 extends over 12 amino acids. The CDR3 sequence: CAWSYSNQPQHF. CDR3 coding DNA: TGTGCCTGGAGTTATAGCAATCAGCCCCAGCATTTT. The entire variable domain, with the rest obtained from reference TRBV30 and TRBJ1-5, is as follows: SQTIHQWPATLVQPVGSPLSLECTVEGTSNPNLYWYRQAAGRGLQLLFYSVGIGQISSEVPQNLSASRPQDRQFILSSKKLLLSDSGFYLCAWSYSNQPQHFGDGTRLSIL.

The chain uses TRBV4-3 and TRBJ1-4; D unresolved. The length of the CDR3 is 18 residues. The V gene's germline CDR1 is LGHNA and CDR2 YSLEER. V was shortened by 0 bases and J by 0 bases, with 14 bases between the two germline ends. In DNA form, the CDR3 reads TGCGCCAGCAGCCAAGATTCGAGTCGGGCAGCAACTAATGAAAAACTGTTTTTT. Its protein is CASSQDSSRAATNEKLFF.

The CDR3 here is CASSYLDSQETQYF. Here the CDR3 DNA reads TGTGCCAGCAGTTACTTAGACTCTCAAGAGACCCAGTACTTC. The chain employs TRBV28 and TRBJ2-5; D is unclear. The CDR3 contains 14 residues. From germline, CDR1 is MDHEN and CDR2 SYDVKM. Trimming removed 4 bases from V and 2 bases from J, with 11 bases in between.

The chain joins TRBV6-6 to TRBJ2-5, with TRBD2 identical over 11 bases. The germline gives CDR1 MNHNY, CDR2 SVGAGI (reference sequence). This CDR3 is 15 amino acids long. Unmatched junction bases numbered 6, after V lost 7 bases and J lost 2 bases. CDR3 loop: CASIGTSGPQETQYF. The DNA of the CDR3 is TGTGCCAGCATAGGGACTAGCGGCCCTCAAGAGACCCAGTACTTC.

The chain uses TRBV5-8 and TRBJ2-1, with unresolved D. The CDR3 length is 13 residues. V was pared by 0 bases and J by 5 bases, with 6 bases between. Germline loops: CDR1 SGHTS, CDR2 YDEGEE. CDR3 sequence: CASSLALDNEQFF. CDR3 sequence (DNA): TGTGCCAGCAGCTTGGCCTTAGACAATGAGCAGTTCTTC.

This rearrangement joins TRBV4-3 to TRBJ2-7; D perhaps matches TRBD2 (5 bases). The CDR3 consists of 13 residues. Deletions cut 8 bases from V and 3 bases from J, with 14 bases between. The germline V gene has CDR1 LGHNA and CDR2 YSLEER. CDR3 amino acids: CASGLARGYEQYF. CDR3 in DNA: TGCGCCAGCGGGTTAGCCCGGGGCTACGAGCAGTACTTC.

V and J are TRBV28 and TRBJ2-3, with D maybe TRBD2 (5 bases). Germline CDR1 MDHEN, CDR2 SYDVKM. The CDR3 is 13 amino acids. V dropped 6 bases and J dropped 1 base, with 8 bases sitting between them. CDR3 region: CASRPRGTDTQYF. The CDR3, as DNA: TGTGCCAGCAGACCGAGGGGCACAGATACGCAGTATTTT.

The CDR3 here is CASSFVSVSSYNEQFF. The DNA of the CDR3 is TGTGCCAGCAGTTTCGTTAGCGTTAGCTCCTACAATGAGCAGTTCTTC. V gene TRBV28 combines with J gene TRBJ2-1; the D gene is possibly TRBD2 (5 bases). CDR1 is MDHEN and CDR2 is SYDVKM in the germline V gene. This CDR3 comprises 16 residues. V dropped 3 bases and J dropped 0 bases, with 12 bases sitting between them. The full variable domain, with the rest looked up from reference TRBV28 and TRBJ2-1, is DVKVTQSSRYLVKRTGEKVFLECVQDMDHENMFWYRQDPGLGLRLIYFSYDVKMKEKGDIPEGYSVSREKKERFSLILESASTNQTSMYLCASSFVSVSSYNEQFFGPGTRLTVL.

J is TRBJ2-3 and V is TRBV5-4; TRBD2 agrees at 10 bases. The V and J ends lost 2 bases and 4 bases, in that order; junction bases with no gene match: 4. The CDR3 totals 15 residues. Germline V gene sequence: CDR1 SGHNT, CDR2 YYREEE (reference sequence). The CDR3 nucleotides read TGTGCCAGCAGCTTCCTAGCGGGAGTGGCAGATACGCAGTATTTT. Amino acids: CASSFLAGVADTQYF.

This clone has only a few counts. The chain uses TRBV5-6 and TRBJ2-1; tentative D call: TRBD2 (6 bases). Germline V gives CDR1 SGHDT, CDR2 YYEEEE. Trimming took 4 bases from V and 9 from J, leaving 20 bases between them. The CDR3 has 15 residues. This CDR3 reads CASSPGTSRSVEQFF. The CDR3 nucleotides are TGTGCCAGCAGCCCCGGCACTAGCCGGAGCGTTGAGCAGTTCTTC.

The chain joins TRBV30 to TRBJ1-5, with D tentatively TRBD1 (5 bases). Germline V gene lookup returns CDR1 GTSNPN and CDR2 SVGIG (reference sequence). V lost 4 bases and J lost 0, with 13 bases in between. The CDR3 loop spans 15 amino acids. The CDR3 DNA reads as TGTGCCTGGACCACACGGGACTATAGCAATCAGCCCCAGCATTTT. It encodes CAWTTRDYSNQPQHF.

The V and J genes are TRBV7-9 and TRBJ2-7; 7 bases fit TRBD1. CDR3 length equals 13 residues. The junction had 6 bases not matched to a gene; V was cut back by 4 bases and J by 6 bases. CDR1 SEHNR and CDR2 FQNEAQ come from the germline V gene (reference sequence). Written as DNA, the CDR3 is TGTGCCAGCAGCTCCACAGGGGAAGTCGAGCAGTACTTC. This codes for CASSSTGEVEQYF.

This clone ranks as medium-sized. The chain has TRBV4-3 and TRBJ2-1; D possibly corresponds to TRBD2 (5 bases). Germline lookup yields CDR1 LGHNA and CDR2 YSLEER. The CDR3 runs to 16 residues. Trimming took off 0 bases at V and 6 bases at J, with 15 bases between the two ends. CDR3 residues: CASSQDPAALSNEQFF. The CDR3 DNA sequence: TGCGCCAGCAGCCAAGACCCAGCGGCACTATCCAATGAGCAGTTCTTC.

The CDR3 sequence is CASSLGIAADEQYF. CDR3 nucleotide sequence: TGTGCCAGCAGCTTAGGGATAGCTGCGGACGAGCAGTACTTC. This chain joins TRBV7-8 and TRBJ2-7; D remains unclear. The V and J ends lost 1 base and 5 bases respectively, with 12 bases between them. Germline CDR1 reads SGHVS; CDR2 reads FQNEAQ. The CDR3 spans 14 residues. The variable domain in full, with the rest retrieved from reference TRBV7-8 and TRBJ2-7, is GAGVSQSPRYKVAKRGQDVALRCDPISGHVSLFWYQQALGQGPEFLTYFQNEAQLDKSGLPSDRFFAERPEGSVSTLKIQRTQQEDSAVYLCASSLGIAADEQYFGPGTRLTVT.

The chain carries TRBV7-3 and TRBJ2-5; 12 bases line up with TRBD2. Germline-derived CDR1 and CDR2 are SGHTA and FQGTGA. V dropped 2 bases and J dropped 2; count of bases not matched to a gene: 3. This CDR3 spans 16 amino acids. CDR3 region: CASSLGGLAGQETQYF. Here the CDR3 DNA reads TGTGCCAGCAGCTTAGGTGGACTAGCGGGACAAGAGACCCAGTACTTC.

The chain has TRBV7-9 and TRBJ1-1; D uncertain. The germline gives CDR1 SEHNR, CDR2 FQNEAQ (reference sequence). V was clipped by 1 base and J by 11 bases, with 17 bases between them. The CDR3 extends over 14 amino acids. Here the CDR3 DNA reads TGTGCCAGCAGCTTAGTAACTTTTGGGGAGGAGGCTTTCTTT. It encodes CASSLVTFGEEAFF.

This clone showed up just a few times. V and J are TRBV6-4 and TRBJ1-1; weak D call: TRBD1 (5 bases). The germline gives CDR1 MRHNA, CDR2 SNTAGT. There are 15 residues in the CDR3. V lost 7 bases, J lost 2 bases, and 17 bases lay in between. The CDR3 region is CASTLRAGANTEAFF. The CDR3 nucleotides read TGTGCCAGCACCCTACGGGCCGGGGCCAACACTGAAGCTTTCTTT.

A single count supports this clone. V gene TRBV4-3 combines with J gene TRBJ2-4; D is unresolved. Germline CDR1 reads LGHNA; CDR2 reads YSLEER. CDR3 length equals 14 residues. Trimming took 3 bases from V and 15 from J, leaving 21 bases between them. The CDR3 spells CASSQTPLDGRWYF. CDR3 bases: TGCGCCAGCAGCCAGACCCCCCTCGACGGTCGCTGGTACTTC.

CDR3 residues: CASSQVSGDYEQYF. DNA of the CDR3: TGCGCCAGCAGCCAAGTATCAGGGGACTACGAGCAGTACTTC. The chain couples TRBV4-1 to TRBJ2-7; TRBD1 is a possible D gene (6 bases). Per the germline V gene, CDR1 is MGHRA and CDR2 is YSYEKL. The CDR3 covers 14 residues. V lost 1 base, J lost 3 bases, and 10 bases lay in between.

The V call is TRBV27, the J call TRBJ1-2, with D unresolved. CDR1 is MNHEY and CDR2 is SMNVEV in the germline V gene (reference sequence). The CDR3 covers 14 residues. The ends were cut back, 4 bases at V and 6 bases at J, with 15 bases in the middle. This CDR3 reads CASSYLPASDGYTF. CDR3 DNA: TGTGCCAGCAGTTACCTCCCAGCAAGTGATGGCTACACCTTC.

J is TRBJ2-3 and V is TRBV15; the D is unclear. Trimming removed 5 bases at V and 2 bases at J, with 14 bases between. Germline loops: CDR1 LNHNV, CDR2 YYDKDF (reference sequence). There are 15 residues in the CDR3. CDR3 in DNA: TGTGCCACCAGCCTCCGGACCCCCCTCACAGATACGCAGTATTTT. It encodes CATSLRTPLTDTQYF.

V gene TRBV19 combines with J gene TRBJ2-2; D is uncertain. The CDR3 has 12 residues. The germline V and J ends were trimmed by 7 bases and 6 bases, with 9 bases remaining between them. CDR1 is LNHDA, CDR2 SQIVND, per germline (reference sequence). CDR3 nucleotides: TGTGCCAGTATCAGTCGGGCCGGGGAGCTGTTTTTT. Its translation: CASISRAGELFF.